This T cell receptor (beta chain) came from a study of blood T cell repertoires in COVID-19. The wider study: The origin of the acute and convalescent COVID-19 samples was the United States, Italy and Spain. PBMCs, B-cell-depleted T cells, or T cells were the source of the cDNA or gDNA that made up the material.

Original analysis: Scientists estimated how many nucleated cells there were by amplifying reference gene primers. Method: immunoSEQ multiplex PCR; TCRdb's copy keeps in-frame clones and lacks some. V, J and clone size are those of that table, while D and trimming were read from the DNA. The repertoire holds over 200,000 clones, with approximately 80% as singletons. With 2 bases removed from V and 7 bases from J, the gap between germline ends came to 11 bases. From germline, CDR1 is SGHTA and CDR2 FQGTGA. The CDR3 length is 13 residues. The rearrangement uses TRBV7-3 and TRBJ1-1; D uncertain. The sample consisted of peripheral blood. The clonotype comes from a woman of 80 years or more with active or convalescent COVID-19. The DNA for the CDR3 is TGTGCCAGCAGCTTAGACAACGGAGGTGAAGCTTTCTTT. Translated, it gives CASSLDNGGEAFF.